Listed below are T cell receptor beta chains from one sample, sequenced in a study of Graves' ophthalmopathy and Graves' hyperthyroidism. TCRdb re-analysed the multiplex PCR reads in MiXCR, keeping a single row per CDR3 protein. Of hundreds of thousands of distinct CDR3 sequences in the sample, about a fifth were seen once. The sample comprised peripheral blood. The receptors were gathered from a woman younger than 35 with stable Graves' hyperthyroidism. Some clones in this sample may be carry-over from other donors' samples. Both conserved end residues are part of each CDR3. Fields, in order: V gene, J gene, CDR3 protein.

V: TRBV12-3/TRBV12-4
J: TRBJ1-5
CDR3: CASSLGPGGPQHF

V: TRBV28
J: TRBJ2-7
CDR3: CASSFPTGRGQGTYEQYF

V: TRBV6-1
J: TRBJ2-7
CDR3: CASSLTLYAYEQYF

V: TRBV10-3
J: TRBJ1-1
CDR3: CATVRIRFGNTEAFF

V: TRBV5-1
J: TRBJ1-2
CDR3: CASSLEGGTNYGYTF

V: TRBV12-5
J: TRBJ1-1
CDR3: CASAFPTEAFF

V: TRBV20-1
J: TRBJ2-7
CDR3: CSARDISGTGGYEQYF

V: TRBV9
J: TRBJ1-2
CDR3: CASSAMISGQDFYGYTF

V: TRBV7-9
J: TRBJ2-5
CDR3: CASSLGLDRGTYTQYF

V: TRBV7-8
J: TRBJ2-7
CDR3: CASSLLFGDSGEQYF

V: TRBV7-6
J: TRBJ1-1
CDR3: CASSFEPTGKDTEAFF

V: TRBV4-1
J: TRBJ2-5
CDR3: CASSPLKKGGLQETQYF

V: TRBV5-4
J: TRBJ2-5
CDR3: CASSLQGTVETQYF

V: TRBV6-2/TRBV6-3
J: TRBJ1-6
CDR3: CASRTSASSPLHF

V: TRBV7-3
J: TRBJ1-6
CDR3: CASSLMSGDSSPLHF

V: TRBV6-5
J: TRBJ1-6
CDR3: CASSFIAAGSPLHF

V: TRBV6-2/TRBV6-3
J: TRBJ2-7
CDR3: CASSYSRSRRSSLRDEQYF

V: TRBV30
J: TRBJ1-2
CDR3: CAWSVTRQPTYGYTF

V: TRBV4-2
J: TRBJ1-3
CDR3: CASSQEYASLSGNTIYF

V: TRBV6-1
J: TRBJ2-5
CDR3: CASSPGTALGAQYF

V: TRBV7-2
J: TRBJ2-5
CDR3: CASSSRVQETQYF

V: TRBV6-5
J: TRBJ1-2
CDR3: CASRNTGTYGYTF

V: TRBV6-5
J: TRBJ1-2
CDR3: CASSYSSQGPYYGYTF

V: TRBV2
J: TRBJ2-3
CDR3: CASSEGPSGGVTDTQYF

V: TRBV10-3
J: TRBJ1-1
CDR3: CAISENGDQAFF

V: TRBV20-1
J: TRBJ1-1
CDR3: CSASPGTVTEAFF

V: TRBV19
J: TRBJ1-1
CDR3: CASSLDQGTGNTEAFF

V: TRBV27
J: TRBJ1-1
CDR3: CASTRTGRNTEAFF

V: TRBV6-6
J: TRBJ2-2
CDR3: CASKQGTYTGELFF

V: TRBV19
J: TRBJ1-5
CDR3: CASSYRSAGSNQPQHF

V: TRBV19
J: TRBJ1-5
CDR3: CASSQVVGQPQHF

V: TRBV27
J: TRBJ1-1
CDR3: CASSFLGTVNTEAFF

V: TRBV18
J: TRBJ2-5
CDR3: CASSPMLEETQYF

V: TRBV20-1
J: TRBJ2-2
CDR3: CSAFGSGDTGELFF

V: TRBV9
J: TRBJ2-7
CDR3: CASSPPRLAVLYEQYF

V: TRBV7-3
J: TRBJ2-5
CDR3: CASSLGWTGGRETQYF

V: TRBV6-1
J: TRBJ1-2
CDR3: CASRSDRFYGYTF

V: TRBV7-3
J: TRBJ2-7
CDR3: CASSLTNDGFYEQYF

V: TRBV11-2
J: TRBJ2-7
CDR3: CASSPVPYEQYF

V: TRBV24-1
J: TRBJ2-7
CDR3: CATLRAYEQYF

V: TRBV7-3
J: TRBJ2-5
CDR3: CASSLGVGETQYF

V: TRBV7-7
J: TRBJ2-7
CDR3: CASSRGSGGEQYF

V: TRBV20-1
J: TRBJ1-1
CDR3: CRARQSLGLEAFF

V: TRBV6-1
J: TRBJ1-5
CDR3: CASSPMVDNQPQHF

V: TRBV6-2/TRBV6-3
J: TRBJ2-2
CDR3: CASSYRPGTRSPGELFF

V: TRBV28
J: TRBJ1-2
CDR3: CASSHLITGGLYYGYTF

V: TRBV6-2/TRBV6-3
J: TRBJ1-6
CDR3: CASRNRDPHNSPLHF

V: TRBV30
J: TRBJ1-3
CDR3: CAWSRGVGGNTIYF

V: TRBV6-1
J: TRBJ2-7
CDR3: CANVSDRGKYEQYF

V: TRBV4-1
J: TRBJ1-1
CDR3: CASSRDINTEAFF

V: TRBV6-1
J: TRBJ2-2
CDR3: CASREGTSYTGELFF

V: TRBV6-1
J: TRBJ2-5
CDR3: CASTPTGGPGETQYF

V: TRBV2
J: TRBJ1-2
CDR3: CASSEAADLYGYTF

V: TRBV6-2/TRBV6-3
J: TRBJ1-1
CDR3: CASSPVRRDVTEAFF

V: TRBV6-1
J: TRBJ2-7
CDR3: CASSRLPRSEQYF

V: TRBV12-3/TRBV12-4
J: TRBJ2-7
CDR3: CASSAGQGDSYEQYF

V: TRBV12-3/TRBV12-4
J: TRBJ2-5
CDR3: CASSPWDRVTQYF

V: TRBV28
J: TRBJ2-7
CDR3: CASSRGSSNEQYF

V: TRBV6-1
J: TRBJ1-1
CDR3: CASSEPTGNTEAFF

V: TRBV6-1
J: TRBJ2-7
CDR3: CASSLTSGNEQYF